Shown below are 23 T cell receptor beta chains from a single sample sequenced in a study of OX40 agonist ivuxolimab in advanced cancers. The assay was immunoSEQ multiplex PCR, and TCRdb's table has in-frame clones only and misses some. The sample carries some 70,000 clones, around 83% recorded once. The material was CD4+ or CD8+ T cells sorted from blood, obtained in a trial of the OX40 agonist ivuxolimab. These receptors were taken from an adult with an advanced solid tumor such as melanoma, head and neck, liver or kidney cancer.

V usage is TRBV28 and J usage is TRBJ2-3, with 9 bases lining up with TRBD2. With V trimmed by 6 bases and J by 6 bases, 10 bases remained unmatched. The CDR3 is 15 residues long. Germline V gene lookup returns CDR1 MDHEN and CDR2 SYDVKM. CDR3 protein: CASSNIAGAGDTQYF. CDR3 DNA: TGTGCCAGCAGCAATATAGCGGGGGCGGGGGATACGCAGTATTTT.

In its sample, this clone was seen once. The rearrangement links TRBV30 to TRBJ1-1; 9 bases align to TRBD1. Germline V gives CDR1 GTSNPN, CDR2 SVGIG (reference sequence). The CDR3 loop spans 15 amino acids. V was pared by 3 bases and J by 3 bases, with 8 bases of the junction left unmatched. The CDR3 sequence: CAWSSGTGRYTEAFF. The CDR3, as DNA: TGTGCCTGGAGCTCAGGGACAGGGCGTTACACTGAAGCTTTCTTT.

This clone was recorded only once. The chain carries TRBV9 and TRBJ1-2, with a possible D match to TRBD1 (5 bases). CDR3 length: 15 residues. Trimming pared 5 bases from V and 4 bases from J, leaving 18 bases between. In germline, CDR1 is SGDLS, CDR2 YYNGEE. CDR3 in amino acids: CASRGREALAYGYTF. In DNA form, the CDR3 reads TGTGCCAGCAGGGGGCGGGAGGCCCTCGCCTATGGCTACACCTTC.

The chain couples TRBV19 to TRBJ2-7; 9 nucleotides align to TRBD2. V shed 6 bases and J 6 bases; nucleotides not matched to a gene: 12. The CDR3 runs 15 residues. The germline V gene encodes CDR1 LNHDA and CDR2 SQIVND (reference sequence). The CDR3 reads CASSTQGRTSAEQYF. In DNA, the CDR3 is TGTGCCAGTAGCACACAGGGGCGGACTAGCGCCGAGCAGTACTTC.

DNA of the CDR3: TGTGCCAGCAGTTGGGGCGGTGGGGGAAGGTACGAGCAGTACTTC. Translated, it gives CASSWGGGGRYEQYF. The chain recombines TRBV28 with TRBJ2-7, with D possibly being TRBD1 or TRBD2 (5 bases each). V lost 4 bases, J lost 4 bases, and 17 bases lay in between. In germline, CDR1 is MDHEN, CDR2 SYDVKM. The CDR3 contains 15 residues.

The V gene is TRBV7-7, the J gene TRBJ2-5, with D possibly being TRBD1 or TRBD2 (5 bases each). Germline assignment: CDR1 SSHAT and CDR2 FNYEAQ (reference sequence). Trimming removed 5 bases at V and 5 bases at J, with 15 bases between. The CDR3 contains 14 residues. The CDR3 loop reads CASSPQGWGETQYF. The CDR3 DNA reads TGTGCCAGCAGCCCTCAGGGTTGGGGGGAGACCCAGTACTTC.

The chain employs TRBV7-9 and TRBJ1-4; D remains ambiguous. This CDR3 has 16 residues. Germline V CDR1 and CDR2: SEHNR, FQNEAQ (reference sequence). Trimming pared 4 bases from V and 2 bases from J, leaving 14 bases between. CDR3 amino acids: CASSSPARATNEKLFF. In DNA form, the CDR3 reads TGTGCCAGCAGCTCCCCGGCGAGGGCCACTAATGAAAAACTGTTTTTT.

V usage is TRBV6-5 and J usage is TRBJ1-4; D perhaps matches TRBD1 (6 bases). This CDR3 region has 15 residues. CDR1 is MNHEY and CDR2 is SVGAGI in the germline V gene. The V gene lost 6 bases and the J gene lost 10 bases, with 21 bases spanning the gap. For the CDR3, the DNA is TGTGCCAGCAGAAGAGGGACACTCGGGAGGGGAAAACTGTTTTTT. This sequence encodes CASRRGTLGRGKLFF.

The chain employs TRBV6-6 and TRBJ2-1; 9 bases are shared with TRBD2. The CDR3 loop spans 16 amino acids. V shed 2 bases and J 8 bases; nucleotides not matched to a gene: 10. The germline CDR1 and CDR2 sequences are MNHNY and SVGAGI (reference sequence). The chain's CDR3 is CASSYGGSGGTDEQFF. The CDR3 bases are TGTGCCAGCAGTTACGGGGGTAGCGGGGGCACCGATGAGCAGTTCTTC.

CDR3 protein: CATEPGVRTANPYEQYF. Written as DNA, the CDR3 is TGCGCCACCGAACCTGGGGTTAGGACAGCAAACCCCTACGAGCAGTACTTC. The chain uses TRBV10-2 and TRBJ2-7; D is possibly TRBD1 (6 bases). The CDR3 extends over 17 amino acids. CDR1 and CDR2 (germline): WSHSY, SAAADI. V was shortened by 10 bases and J by 2 bases, with 27 bases between the two germline ends.

V is TRBV30 and J is TRBJ2-7; 8 bases fit TRBD1. This CDR3 is 12 amino acids long. Germline values: CDR1 GTSNPN, CDR2 SVGIG (reference sequence). The J segment lost 4 bases and the V segment lost 5 bases, leaving 4 bases of the junction unmatched. This CDR3 reads CAWSTGGYEQYF. CDR3 DNA sequence: TGTGCCTGGTCTACAGGGGGTTACGAGCAGTACTTC.

This chain joins TRBV27 and TRBJ1-3; no clear D gene. The CDR3 is 18 residues long. The germline V gene has CDR1 MNHEY and CDR2 SMNVEV (reference sequence). V lost 4 bases to trimming and J lost 0 bases, with 19 bases between them. The CDR3 nucleotides are TGTGCCAGCAGTTACCAACCCCCTGAGACAAGCTCTGGAAACACCATATATTTT. Translating gives CASSYQPPETSSGNTIYF.

The V call is TRBV28, the J call TRBJ2-2, with 9 nucleotides matching TRBD1. From germline, CDR1 is MDHEN and CDR2 SYDVKM. The V and J ends lost 6 bases and 6 bases, in that order; junction bases with no gene match: 11. CDR3 length: 16 amino acids. The CDR3 region has the DNA TGTGCCAGCAGCCTTACGGGACAGGGTAGGGCCGGGGAGCTGTTTTTT. Its translation: CASSLTGQGRAGELFF.

The chain employs TRBV15 and TRBJ2-7; D might be TRBD2 (6 bases). Germline lookup yields CDR1 LNHNV and CDR2 YYDKDF (reference sequence). V lost 1 base and J lost 7, with 17 bases in between. The CDR3 loop spans 15 amino acids. The CDR3 DNA reads as TGTGCCACCAGCAGAGCGCGGGGCCCGCCGGGGGAGCAGTACTTC. Its protein product is CATSRARGPPGEQYF.

J is TRBJ1-2 and V is TRBV28; no clear D gene. Per the germline V gene, CDR1 is MDHEN and CDR2 is SYDVKM. CDR3 size: 16 residues. Trimming removed 2 bases at V and 4 bases at J, with 17 bases between. In DNA form, the CDR3 reads TGTGCCAGCAGTTTACCTGGACGGTCCCGGGGCTATGGCTACACCTTC. This translates into CASSLPGRSRGYGYTF.

V usage is TRBV5-1 and J usage is TRBJ2-7; 7 bases align to TRBD1. CDR1 and CDR2 (germline): SGHRS, YFSETQ. The CDR3 is 16 residues long. V lost 4 bases to trimming and J lost 7 bases; unmatched junction nucleotides: 17. Here the CDR3 reads CASSPQATGPTMEQYF. The CDR3 coding sequence is TGCGCCAGCAGCCCCCAAGCGACAGGGCCCACTATGGAGCAGTACTTC.

This rearrangement joins TRBV7-2 to TRBJ2-6; TRBD1 might be the D (5 bases). The CDR3 has 19 residues. V lost 2 bases, J lost 0 bases, and 17 bases lay in between. Germline V lookup: CDR1 SGHTA, CDR2 FQGNSA. The CDR3 DNA reads as TGTGCCAGCAGCTTATGGGGCCAGGCCTCTCACTCTGGGGCCAACGTCCTGACTTTC. Translation: CASSLWGQASHSGANVLTF.

V gene TRBV28 combines with J gene TRBJ1-1; tentative D call: TRBD1 (5 bases). V lost 11 bases, J lost 0 bases, and 16 bases lay in between. The CDR3 is 14 amino acids. Looked up from germline, CDR1 is MDHEN and CDR2 is SYDVKM. The CDR3 sequence: CAGASGALNTEAFF. CDR3 sequence (DNA): TGTGCCGGCGCGTCCGGGGCGCTGAACACTGAAGCTTTCTTT.

This clone was picked up one time. The rearrangement uses TRBV6-1 and TRBJ2-1; D is undetermined. Germline loops: CDR1 MNHNS, CDR2 SASEGT. The CDR3 contains 13 residues. V was trimmed by 7 bases and J by 1 base, leaving 8 bases between them. The chain's CDR3 is CASNRVSYNEQFF. For the CDR3, the DNA is TGTGCCAGCAATAGGGTGTCCTACAATGAGCAGTTCTTC.

V is TRBV4-2 and J is TRBJ2-1; possibly TRBD2 for D (5 bases). Trimming took 1 base from V and 6 from J, leaving 10 bases between them. The CDR3 sequence is 14 residues long. CDR1 and CDR2 (germline): LGHNA, YNFKEQ. The CDR3 here is CASSQGGPSNEQFF. The CDR3 bases are TGTGCCAGCAGCCAAGGAGGGCCTAGCAATGAGCAGTTCTTC.

CDR3 in DNA: TGTGCCAGCAGCTTAGCTTCTCGACAGTTCTCTGGAAACACCATATATTTT. Its protein product is CASSLASRQFSGNTIYF. The genes are TRBV11-2 and TRBJ1-3, with D maybe TRBD1 (5 bases). Germline loops: CDR1 SGHAT, CDR2 FQNNGV. Trimming took 1 base from V and 0 from J, leaving 13 bases between them. The CDR3 runs to 17 residues.

The gene calls are TRBV30 and TRBJ1-2, with D possibly matching TRBD1 (5 bases). Germline CDR1 GTSNPN, CDR2 SVGIG (reference sequence). Deletions cut 4 bases from V and 4 bases from J, with 13 bases between. The CDR3 consists of 13 residues. DNA for the CDR3: TGTGCCTGGACGGAGACAAGGGGCTATGGCTACACCTTC. Amino acid sequence: CAWTETRGYGYTF.

The CDR3 DNA is TGTGCCAGCAGCCAACTAGCGGCCTTCACAGATACGCAGTATTTT. Protein product: CASSQLAAFTDTQYF. The chain joins TRBV2 to TRBJ2-3; TRBD2 agrees at 8 bases. Germline V gene lookup returns CDR1 SNHLY and CDR2 FYNNEI. V shed 6 bases and J 2 bases; nucleotides not matched to a gene: 7. The CDR3 contains 15 residues.